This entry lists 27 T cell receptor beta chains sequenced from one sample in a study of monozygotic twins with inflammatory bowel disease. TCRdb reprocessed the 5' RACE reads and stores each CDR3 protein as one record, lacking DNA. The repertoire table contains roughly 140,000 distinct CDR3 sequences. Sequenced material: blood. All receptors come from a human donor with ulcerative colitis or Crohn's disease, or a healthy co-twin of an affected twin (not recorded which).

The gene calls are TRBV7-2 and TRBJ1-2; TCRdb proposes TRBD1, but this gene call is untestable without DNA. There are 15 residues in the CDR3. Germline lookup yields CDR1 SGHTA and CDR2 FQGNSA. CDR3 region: CASSLGRTGGLGYTF.

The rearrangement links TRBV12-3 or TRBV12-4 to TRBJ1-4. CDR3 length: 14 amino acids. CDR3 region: CASSSGSLNEKLFF.

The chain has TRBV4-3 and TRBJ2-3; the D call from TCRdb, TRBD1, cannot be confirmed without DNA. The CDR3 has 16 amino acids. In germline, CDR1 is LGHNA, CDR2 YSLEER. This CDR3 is CASSQDLDGGRDTQYF.

The CDR3 region is CSARLLAKNIQYF. The chain couples TRBV20-1 to TRBJ2-4. This CDR3 has 13 residues. In germline, CDR1 is DFQATT, CDR2 SNEGSKA (reference sequence).

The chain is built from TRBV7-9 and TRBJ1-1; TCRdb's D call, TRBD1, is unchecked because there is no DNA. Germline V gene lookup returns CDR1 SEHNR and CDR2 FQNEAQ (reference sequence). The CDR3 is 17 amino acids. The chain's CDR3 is CASSLGPGQGLNTEAFF.

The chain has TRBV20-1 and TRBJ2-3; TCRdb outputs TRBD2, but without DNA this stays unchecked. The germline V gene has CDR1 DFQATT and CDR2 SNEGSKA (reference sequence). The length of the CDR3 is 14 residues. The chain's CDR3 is CSAIGTSGEDTQYF.

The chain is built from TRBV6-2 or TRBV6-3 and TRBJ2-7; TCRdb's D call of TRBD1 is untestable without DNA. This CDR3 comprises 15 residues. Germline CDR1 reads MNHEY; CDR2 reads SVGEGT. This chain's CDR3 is CASSYRGTGAYEQYF.

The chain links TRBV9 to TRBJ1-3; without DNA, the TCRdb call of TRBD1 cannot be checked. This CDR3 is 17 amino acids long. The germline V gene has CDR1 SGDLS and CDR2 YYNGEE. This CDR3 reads CASSTTPGAVGVNTIYF.

CDR3 loop: CASSPSLGSNYGYTF. The chain employs TRBV7-2 and TRBJ1-2; TCRdb calls TRBD1, which cannot be checked without DNA. CDR3 length equals 15 residues. Germline values: CDR1 SGHTA, CDR2 FQGNSA. Full variable domain (outside the CDR3, taken from reference TRBV7-2 and TRBJ1-2): GAGVSQSPSNKVTEKGKDVELRCDPISGHTALYWYRQSLGQGLEFLIYFQGNSAPDKSGLPSDRFSAERTGGSVSTLTIQRTQQEDSAVYLCASSPSLGSNYGYTFGSGTRLTVV.

CDR3 protein: CASSLARTGSRRPYEQYF. The rearrangement joins TRBV7-8 to TRBJ2-7. From germline, CDR1 is SGHVS and CDR2 FQNEAQ. The CDR3 extends over 18 amino acids.

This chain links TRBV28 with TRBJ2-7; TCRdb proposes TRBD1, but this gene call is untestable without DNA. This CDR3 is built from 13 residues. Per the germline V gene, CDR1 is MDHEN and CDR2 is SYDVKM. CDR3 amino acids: CASKPGQSYEQYF.

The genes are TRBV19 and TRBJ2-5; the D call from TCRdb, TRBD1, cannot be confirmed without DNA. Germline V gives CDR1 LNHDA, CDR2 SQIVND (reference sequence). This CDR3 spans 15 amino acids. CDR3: CASSILRQPGETQYF.

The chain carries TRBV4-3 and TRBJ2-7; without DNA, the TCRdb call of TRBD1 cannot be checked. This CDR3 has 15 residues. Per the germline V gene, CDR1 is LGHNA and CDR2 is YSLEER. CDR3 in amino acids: CASSPADRGVYEQYF.

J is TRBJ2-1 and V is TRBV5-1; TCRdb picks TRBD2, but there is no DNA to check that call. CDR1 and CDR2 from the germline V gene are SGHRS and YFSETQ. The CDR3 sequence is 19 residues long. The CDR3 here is CASEQLAGGGKGSYNEQFF.

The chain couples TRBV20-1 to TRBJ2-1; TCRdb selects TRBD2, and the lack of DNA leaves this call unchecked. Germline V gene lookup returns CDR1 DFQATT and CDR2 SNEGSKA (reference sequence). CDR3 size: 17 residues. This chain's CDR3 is CSATGTSGGILVNEQFF.

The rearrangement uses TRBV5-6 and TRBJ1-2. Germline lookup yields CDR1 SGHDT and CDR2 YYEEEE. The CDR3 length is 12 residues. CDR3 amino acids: CASSRYLWGYTF.

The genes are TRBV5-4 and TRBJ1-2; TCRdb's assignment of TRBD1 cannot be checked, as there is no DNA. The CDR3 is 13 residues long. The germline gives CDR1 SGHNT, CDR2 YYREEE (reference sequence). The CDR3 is CASSFPDSYGYTF.

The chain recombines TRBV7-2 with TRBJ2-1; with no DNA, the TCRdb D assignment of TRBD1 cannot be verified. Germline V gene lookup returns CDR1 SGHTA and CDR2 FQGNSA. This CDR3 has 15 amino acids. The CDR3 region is CASAVSGQTYNEQFF.

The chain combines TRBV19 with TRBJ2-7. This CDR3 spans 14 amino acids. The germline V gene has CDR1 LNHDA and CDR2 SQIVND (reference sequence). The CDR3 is CASSLYRSSYEQYF.

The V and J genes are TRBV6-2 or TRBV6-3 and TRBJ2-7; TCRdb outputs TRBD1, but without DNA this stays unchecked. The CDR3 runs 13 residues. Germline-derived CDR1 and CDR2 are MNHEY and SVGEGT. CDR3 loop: CASSSRQVGEQYF.

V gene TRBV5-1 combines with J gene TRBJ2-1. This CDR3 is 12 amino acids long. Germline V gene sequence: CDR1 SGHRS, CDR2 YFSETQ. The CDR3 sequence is CASSFVGDEQFF.

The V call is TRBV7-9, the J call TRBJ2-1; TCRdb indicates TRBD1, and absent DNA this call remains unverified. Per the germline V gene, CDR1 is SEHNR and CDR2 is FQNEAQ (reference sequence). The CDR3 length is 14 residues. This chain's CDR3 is CASSFRQGDNEQFF.

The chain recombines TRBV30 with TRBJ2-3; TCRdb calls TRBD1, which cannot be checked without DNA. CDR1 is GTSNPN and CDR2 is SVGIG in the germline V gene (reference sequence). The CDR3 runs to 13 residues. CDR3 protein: CAWSRGDTDTQYF.

CDR3 amino acids: CASAQTGTKSYGYTF. The chain joins TRBV19 to TRBJ1-2; TCRdb picks TRBD1, but there is no DNA to check that call. This CDR3 is built from 15 residues. Per germline, CDR1 LNHDA and CDR2 SQIVND (reference sequence).

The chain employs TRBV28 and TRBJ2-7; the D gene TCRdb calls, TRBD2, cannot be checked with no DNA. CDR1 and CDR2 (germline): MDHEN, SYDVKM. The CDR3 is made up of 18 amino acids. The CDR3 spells CASSLFSLTSGDSYEQYF.

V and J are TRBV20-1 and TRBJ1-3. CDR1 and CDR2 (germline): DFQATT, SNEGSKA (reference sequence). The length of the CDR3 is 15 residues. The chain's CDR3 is CSARDPSASGNTIYF.

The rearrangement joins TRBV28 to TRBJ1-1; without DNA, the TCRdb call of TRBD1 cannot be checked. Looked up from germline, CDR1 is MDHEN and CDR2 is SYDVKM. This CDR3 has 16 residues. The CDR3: CASSLSWTGERTEAFF.